Listed here are 32 T cell receptor beta chains from one sample, sequenced in a study of blood T cells in healthy people across ages. Using a J-beta primer mix together with a sample-barcoded 5' primer, a second PCR was run for roughly 6 to 12 cycles. In TCRdb, the 5' RACE reads were re-called with MiXCR into one record per CDR3 protein. The profile covers 1.5 million or so distinct CDR3 sequences, with roughly two fifths appearing a single time and roughly 3.7% taken by the ten largest. The sample was blood. These receptors all come from a woman aged 18-30 years in good health.

The chain couples TRBV20-1 to TRBJ2-5, with 10 nucleotides matching TRBD1. The CDR3 runs to 15 residues. Germline V CDR1 and CDR2: DFQATT, SNEGSKA (reference sequence). V trimming: 0 bases; J trimming: 3 bases; junction bases outside the gene matches: 4. The CDR3 DNA reads as TGCAGTGCTAGAGACTTCGGGACAGGGGAAGAGACCCAGTACTTC. This encodes CSARDFGTGEETQYF.

This clonotype was counted between two and nine times. The rearrangement uses TRBV5-1 and TRBJ2-7, with D perhaps TRBD2 (7 bases). This CDR3 has 16 amino acids. V was pared by 4 bases and J by 1 base, with 18 bases between. Germline loops: CDR1 SGHRS, CDR2 YFSETQ. In nucleotides, the CDR3 is TGCGCCAGCAGCCACCAGGGGAGGGGGGCGTCCTACGAGCAGTACTTC. Its translation is CASSHQGRGASYEQYF.

On this clonotype: The CDR3 carries no conserved terminal phenylalanine or tryptophan, so it likely arises from a read error. The chain joins TRBV7-9 to TRBJ1-5; TRBD1 might be the D (5 bases). Germline V gene lookup returns CDR1 SEHNR and CDR2 FQNEAQ (reference sequence). Trimming cost V 5 bases and J 2 bases, with 16 bases left between them. The CDR3 consists of 16 residues. The CDR3 coding sequence is TGTGCCAGCAGCCCCGACAGACTGGGGGGCAATCAGCCCCAGCATTTA. It specifies CASSPDRLGGNQPQHL.

This clonotype was found a few times. The chain recombines TRBV27 with TRBJ2-5, with 8 nucleotides matching TRBD1. Germline assignment: CDR1 MNHEY and CDR2 SMNVEV (reference sequence). Germline trimming cut 5 bases from V and 2 bases from J; bases unmatched to any gene: 7. This CDR3 is built from 15 residues. Here the CDR3 reads CASSPEDRVQETQYF. DNA for the CDR3: TGTGCCAGCAGTCCAGAGGACAGGGTTCAAGAGACCCAGTACTTC.

The chain couples TRBV4-1 to TRBJ2-5; TRBD2 is a possible D gene (5 bases). The CDR3 consists of 14 residues. Germline CDR1 reads MGHRA; CDR2 reads YSYEKL. Trimming removed 1 base at V and 11 bases at J, with 17 bases between. For the CDR3, the DNA is TGCGCCAGCAGCCAAGGCCCAGAGGAGGATGAGCAGTACTTC. Translated: CASSQGPEEDEQYF.

This clonotype was picked up a small number of times. The gene calls are TRBV4-3 and TRBJ1-1; TRBD1 matches at 7 bases. The germline gives CDR1 LGHNA, CDR2 YSLEER. This CDR3 has 14 residues. J was trimmed by 11 bases and V by 1 base; bases with no gene match: 10. CDR3 bases: TGCGCCAGCAGCCAAGCCCTGGACAGGCTAACGGCTTTCTTT. Translated, it gives CASSQALDRLTAFF.

This clonotype has only a few counts. This rearrangement joins TRBV12-3 or TRBV12-4 to TRBJ2-5; 9 bases match TRBD1. The CDR3 has 15 amino acids. Trimming took 2 bases from V and 4 from J; bases not matched to a gene: 5. CDR3 residues: CASSLSSTGGETQYF. For the CDR3, the DNA is TGTGCCAGCAGTTTATCCTCGACAGGGGGAGAGACCCAGTACTTC.

The DNA of the CDR3 is TGTGCCAGCAGTTTTACCAGCGATGATACAGATACGCAGTATTTT. This encodes CASSFTSDDTDTQYF. The chain uses TRBV12-3 or TRBV12-4 and TRBJ2-3; D is ambiguous. V lost 3 bases and J 3 bases, leaving 13 bases between the germline ends. CDR3 length: 15 amino acids.

The CDR3 spells CASSLSVLQPQHF. CDR3 nucleotide sequence: TGTGCCAGCAGTTTGTCAGTCCTTCAGCCCCAGCATTTT. The rearrangement links TRBV27 to TRBJ1-5, with D uncertain. Trimming took off 3 bases at V and 6 bases at J, with 9 bases between the two ends. This CDR3 has 13 amino acids. Germline-derived CDR1 and CDR2 are MNHEY and SMNVEV (reference sequence).

The chain combines TRBV25-1 with TRBJ2-5; 8 bases map to TRBD1. This CDR3 has 14 residues. In germline, CDR1 is MGHDK, CDR2 SYGVNS. The V and J ends lost 4 bases and 4 bases, in that order; junction bases with no gene match: 5. In DNA form, the CDR3 reads TGTGCCAGCAGTGGACAGGGGCGGCGAGAGACCCAGTACTTC. Translation gives CASSGQGRRETQYF.

The chain recombines TRBV9 with TRBJ2-5, with TRBD2 identical over 9 bases. Germline CDR1 reads SGDLS; CDR2 reads YYNGEE. This CDR3 is built from 15 residues. With V trimmed by 2 bases and J by 5 bases, 7 bases remained unmatched. CDR3 in amino acids: CASSVKAGGRETQYF. The CDR3, as DNA: TGTGCCAGCAGCGTTAAAGCGGGAGGTCGGGAGACCCAGTACTTC.

The chain is built from TRBV18 and TRBJ1-6; the D is unclear. V was trimmed by 3 bases and J by 5 bases, leaving 11 bases between them. Per the germline V gene, CDR1 is KGHSH and CDR2 is LQKENI. The CDR3 has 15 residues. CDR3 region: CASSPGVGNNSPLHF. The CDR3 DNA is TGTGCCAGCTCACCCGGGGTGGGAAATAATTCACCCCTCCACTTT. The full variable domain, in which reference TRBV18 and TRBJ1-6 provide the parts outside the CDR3, is NAGVMQNPRHLVRRRGQEARLRCSPMKGHSHVYWYRQLPEEGLKFMVYLQKENIIDESGMPKERFSAEFPKEGPSILRIQQVVRGDSAAYFCASSPGVGNNSPLHFGNGTRLTVT.

This clonotype has just one count. This chain uses TRBV7-2 with TRBJ2-3, with 10 bases aligning to TRBD2. CDR1 and CDR2 from the germline V gene are SGHTA and FQGNSA. J lost 0 bases, V lost 0 bases, and 12 bases had no gene match. The CDR3 sequence is 20 residues long. The CDR3 region is CASSLAGGGLAASSTDTQYF. The CDR3 DNA reads as TGTGCCAGCAGCTTAGCGGGGGGTGGACTAGCGGCATCAAGCACAGATACGCAGTATTTT.

The chain joins TRBV29-1 to TRBJ1-1, with TRBD1 identical over 8 bases. The length of the CDR3 is 12 residues. Germline-derived CDR1 and CDR2 are SQVTM and ANQGSEA. The J segment lost 6 bases and the V segment lost 5 bases, leaving 5 bases of the junction unmatched. The CDR3 loop is CSVTGTGSEAFF. In DNA, the CDR3 is TGCAGCGTTACCGGGACAGGCTCTGAAGCTTTCTTT.

This clonotype was counted ten times or more. The chain links TRBV20-1 to TRBJ2-1, with D unclear. The CDR3 is made up of 10 amino acids. CDR1 is DFQATT and CDR2 is SNEGSKA in the germline V gene (reference sequence). V gave up 3 bases and J gave up 6 bases, with 3 bases separating them. The CDR3 is CSASLNEQFF. CDR3 bases: TGCAGTGCTAGTCTCAATGAGCAGTTCTTC.

The sample holds one count of this clonotype. The V call is TRBV2, the J call TRBJ2-5, with TRBD2 matching 9 bases. Gene TRBJ2-7 matches the end of the DNA better, so the J call may be wrong. The CDR3 has 15 amino acids. Germline V CDR1 and CDR2: SNHLY, FYNNEI. This CDR3 reads CASSEPRLAVYEQYF. The CDR3 bases are TGTGCCAGCAGTGAACCCCGACTAGCGGTTTACGAGCAGTACTTC.

The V gene is TRBV20-1, the J gene TRBJ2-1; D is ambiguous. The CDR3 loop spans 10 amino acids. The V gene's germline CDR1 is DFQATT and CDR2 SNEGSKA (reference sequence). V dropped 6 bases and J dropped 6 bases, with 6 bases sitting between them. CDR3 sequence: CSAVGNEQFF. The CDR3, as DNA: TGCAGTGCAGTCGGCAATGAGCAGTTCTTC.

This clonotype showed up just a few times. J is TRBJ2-5 and V is TRBV2, with TRBD2 identical over 10 bases. Looked up from germline, CDR1 is SNHLY and CDR2 is FYNNEI. J lost 2 bases, V lost 6 bases, and 3 bases had no gene match. The CDR3 has 14 residues. The CDR3 sequence: CASRATSGQETQYF. CDR3 coding DNA: TGTGCCAGCAGAGCGACTAGCGGGCAAGAGACCCAGTACTTC.

The rearrangement joins TRBV6-2 or TRBV6-3 to TRBJ2-6, with 8 nucleotides matching TRBD2. Trimming cost V 5 bases and J 0 bases; bases outside gene matches: 12. This CDR3 has 19 amino acids. Germline V gene data show CDR1 as MNHEY and CDR2 as SVGEGT. The CDR3 DNA sequence: TGTGCCAGCAGTACAAACCCGGGAGGGACCAGCTCTGGGGCCAACGTCCTGACTTTC. Its translation is CASSTNPGGTSSGANVLTF.

The chain carries TRBV12-3 or TRBV12-4 and TRBJ2-7; TRBD2 is a possible D gene (6 bases). The germline V and J ends were trimmed by 8 bases and 7 bases, with 18 bases remaining between them. The CDR3 is made up of 13 amino acids. The chain's CDR3 is CASRLEGAREQYF. In DNA form, the CDR3 reads TGTGCCAGCCGGTTGGAGGGAGCTAGGGAGCAGTACTTC.

This clonotype was seen a handful of times. J is TRBJ2-2 and V is TRBV4-3; D is unresolved. V lost 1 base and J lost 0, with 12 bases in between. There are 17 residues in the CDR3. Germline V gene data show CDR1 as LGHNA and CDR2 as YSLEER. This chain's CDR3 is CASSQVVIYANTGELFF. As DNA, the CDR3 is TGCGCCAGCAGCCAAGTTGTGATTTACGCGAACACCGGGGAGCTGTTTTTT.

To note about this clonotype: Mismatch with germline at one junction end may stem from a read error. V gene TRBV3-1 combines with J gene TRBJ2-7; 7 positions match TRBD2. CDR3 length: 14 amino acids. The germline CDR1 and CDR2 sequences are LGHDT and YNNKEL (reference sequence). The CDR3 DNA reads TGTGCCAGCACCCAAGCGGGACGGGAGTACGAGCAGTACTTC. This codes for CASTQAGREYEQYF.

The chain uses TRBV12-3 or TRBV12-4 and TRBJ2-4; perhaps TRBD2 as D (6 bases). V lost 4 bases to trimming and J lost 8 bases, with 12 bases between them. CDR3 size: 13 residues. The CDR3 spells CASSSTGTHIQYF. The CDR3 DNA reads as TGTGCCAGCAGTTCAACCGGGACTCACATTCAGTACTTC.

This sequence joins TRBV5-1 and TRBJ1-5; TRBD1 is a possible D gene (6 bases). The germline CDR1 and CDR2 sequences are SGHRS and YFSETQ. The CDR3 is 16 residues long. The ends were cut back, 2 bases at V and 6 bases at J, with 18 bases in the middle. The CDR3 region is CASSLFGRGDLQPQHF. The CDR3 bases are TGCGCCAGCAGCTTATTTGGCAGGGGAGATCTTCAGCCCCAGCATTTT.

V is TRBV20-1 and J is TRBJ2-5; TRBD1 agrees at 7 bases. Per the germline V gene, CDR1 is DFQATT and CDR2 is SNEGSKA (reference sequence). V lost 0 bases and J lost 5; bases outside the gene matches: 9. This CDR3 comprises 15 residues. The CDR3 protein is CSARENRGPLETQYF. The CDR3 DNA is TGCAGTGCTAGAGAAAACAGGGGTCCGTTGGAGACCCAGTACTTC.

V gene TRBV2 combines with J gene TRBJ1-1, with D tentatively TRBD1 (5 bases). In germline, CDR1 is SNHLY, CDR2 FYNNEI. V lost 2 bases, J lost 4 bases, and 14 bases lay in between. The CDR3 runs 15 residues. CDR3 sequence (DNA): TGTGCCAGCAGTGAACGGACCAAAGGGGCCACTGAAGCTTTCTTT. This gives the protein CASSERTKGATEAFF.

Concerning this clonotype: A junction end diverges from the germline sequence, so it may reflect a read error. This sequence joins TRBV29-1 and TRBJ2-2; TRBD2 is a possible D gene (5 bases). This CDR3 is 14 amino acids long. Germline CDR1 SQVTM, CDR2 ANQGSEA. The CDR3: CRVAGVVNTGELFF. The CDR3 DNA reads TGCAGAGTTGCCGGGGTAGTTAACACCGGGGAGCTGTTTTTT.

In the case of this clonotype: One end of the junction fails to match germline, which may point to a read error. CDR3 bases: TGCAGCGGGGGACAGGGGGGCTACAATGAGCGGTTCTTC. It is translated as CSGGQGGYNERFF. The chain uses TRBV29-1 and TRBJ2-1, with 11 bases matching TRBD1. Germline CDR1 and CDR2: SQVTM and ANQGSEA. The CDR3 runs to 13 residues.

In this sample, this clonotype turned up once. The chain carries TRBV7-6 and TRBJ2-6; D is unclear. This CDR3 region has 16 residues. Germline V gene sequence: CDR1 SGHVS, CDR2 FNYEAQ. The V gene lost 2 bases and the J gene lost 2 bases, with 10 bases spanning the gap. The DNA of the CDR3 is TGTGCCAGCAGCTTATATGGTGGAGCTGGGGCCAACGTCCTGACTTTC. It codes for CASSLYGGAGANVLTF.

This chain uses TRBV4-3 with TRBJ2-3; unclear D gene. This CDR3 contains 15 residues. Trimming pared 1 base from V and 1 base from J, leaving 9 bases between. CDR1 and CDR2 (germline): LGHNA, YSLEER. The chain's CDR3 is CASSQGDAGTDTQYF. The CDR3 region has the DNA TGCGCCAGCAGCCAAGGCGACGCGGGCACAGATACGCAGTATTTT.

This chain joins TRBV7-9 and TRBJ1-1; D unresolved. Germline CDR1 and CDR2: SEHNR and FQNEAQ (reference sequence). V was pared by 5 bases and J by 7 bases, with 11 bases between. The CDR3 is 12 amino acids. The CDR3 protein is CASSPKPFEAFF. The CDR3 DNA reads as TGTGCCAGCAGCCCGAAGCCTTTTGAAGCTTTCTTT.

The chain carries TRBV27 and TRBJ2-1; the match to TRBD2 covers 11 bases. The CDR3 is made up of 13 amino acids. Trimming removed 8 bases from V and 9 bases from J; junction bases left unmatched: 6. Per the germline V gene, CDR1 is MNHEY and CDR2 is SMNVEV (reference sequence). The chain's CDR3 is CASQGLAVFEQFF. The DNA of the CDR3 is TGTGCCAGCCAGGGACTAGCGGTCTTTGAGCAGTTCTTC.